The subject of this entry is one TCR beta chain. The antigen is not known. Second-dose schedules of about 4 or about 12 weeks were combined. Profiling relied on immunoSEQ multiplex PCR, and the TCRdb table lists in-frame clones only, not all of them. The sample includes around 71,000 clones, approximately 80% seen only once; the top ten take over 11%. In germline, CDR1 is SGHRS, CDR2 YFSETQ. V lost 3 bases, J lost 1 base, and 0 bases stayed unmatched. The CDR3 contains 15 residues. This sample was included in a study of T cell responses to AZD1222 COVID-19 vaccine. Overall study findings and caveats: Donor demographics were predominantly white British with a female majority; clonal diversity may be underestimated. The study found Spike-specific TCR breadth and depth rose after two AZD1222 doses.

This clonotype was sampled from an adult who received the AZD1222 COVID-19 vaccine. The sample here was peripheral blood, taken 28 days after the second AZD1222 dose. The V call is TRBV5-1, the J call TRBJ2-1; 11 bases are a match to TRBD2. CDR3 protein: CASSSSGGSYNEQFF. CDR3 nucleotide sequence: TGCGCCAGCAGCTCTAGCGGGGGGTCCTACAATGAGCAGTTCTTC.